The 18 T cell receptor beta chains below come from one sample, sequenced in a study of blood T cell repertoires in COVID-19. The protocol was immunoSEQ multiplex PCR, while the TCRdb copy is restricted to in-frame clones and leaves out a portion. The sample yields fewer than 450,000 clones, around 90% seen once. Sequences were obtained from PBMCs or T cells enriched from blood (not recorded which). Every receptor here comes from a young man who had recovered from COVID-19.

The V call is TRBV5-4, the J call TRBJ2-1; 8 bases align to TRBD2. V was clipped by 4 bases and J by 8 bases; unmatched bases: 5. The CDR3 consists of 13 residues. From germline, CDR1 is SGHNT and CDR2 YYREEE (reference sequence). This chain's CDR3 is CASSPAGGDEQFF. The CDR3 DNA follows: TGTGCCAGCAGCCCCGCGGGGGGCGATGAGCAGTTCTTC.

This clone was counted once. The rearrangement uses TRBV11-2 and TRBJ1-2; TRBD1 aligns across 11 bases. Germline CDR1 and CDR2: SGHAT and FQNNGV. V shed 4 bases and J 6 bases; nucleotides not matched to a gene: 16. This CDR3 is built from 18 residues. For the CDR3, the DNA is TGTGCCAGCAGCTCTCCTTACCGGACAGGGGGCAATAGTCATGGCTACACCTTC. It yields the protein CASSSPYRTGGNSHGYTF. Complete variable domain (other parts from reference TRBV11-2 and TRBJ1-2): EAGVAQSPRYKIIEKRQSVAFWCNPISGHATLYWYQQILGQGPKLLIQFQNNGVVDDSQLPKDRFSAERLKGVDSTLKIQPAKLEDSAVYLCASSSPYRTGGNSHGYTFGSGTRLTVV.

This sequence joins TRBV27 and TRBJ1-4; D unresolved. The CDR3 consists of 15 residues. V was shortened by 0 bases and J by 4 bases, with 9 bases between the two germline ends. CDR1 and CDR2 from the germline V gene are MNHEY and SMNVEV (reference sequence). The CDR3 nucleotides are TGTGCCAGCAGTTTATCGATGGCAGTTAATGAAAAACTGTTTTTT. It encodes CASSLSMAVNEKLFF.

This rearrangement joins TRBV3-1 (or the pseudogene TRBV3-2) to TRBJ1-2; 7 bases align to TRBD1. The CDR3 consists of 13 residues. Germline V gene lookup returns CDR1 LGHDT and CDR2 YNNKEL (reference sequence). Losses at the gene ends were 4 bases for V and 2 bases for J; bases not matched to a gene: 1. CDR3 residues: CASSPGGNYGYTF. The CDR3 DNA reads TGTGCCAGCAGCCCAGGGGGAAACTATGGCTACACCTTC.

The chain joins TRBV27 to TRBJ1-5; maybe TRBD1 (5 bases). Trimming cost V 2 bases and J 7 bases, with 24 bases left between them. Germline V CDR1 and CDR2: MNHEY, SMNVEV (reference sequence). The CDR3 sequence is 18 residues long. CDR3 loop: CASSLIQAGGDAGQPQHF. CDR3 in DNA: TGTGCCAGCAGTTTAATTCAGGCGGGGGGAGACGCGGGACAGCCCCAGCATTTT.

The gene calls are TRBV29-1 and TRBJ2-7, with 15 nucleotides matching TRBD2. This CDR3 has 13 amino acids. The germline V gene has CDR1 SQVTM and CDR2 ANQGSEA. V was clipped by 6 bases and J by 6 bases; unmatched bases: 3. CDR3 sequence (DNA): TGCAGCGTCGGGACTAGCGGGAGGCCCGAGCAGTACTTC. Protein sequence: CSVGTSGRPEQYF.

This chain connects TRBV7-2 to TRBJ2-7; TRBD2 aligns across 7 bases. V lost 6 bases, J lost 7 bases, and 9 bases stayed unmatched. The CDR3 consists of 13 residues. Germline CDR1 is SGHTA and CDR2 is FQGNSA. CDR3: CASRRGSRGEQYF. DNA for the CDR3: TGTGCCAGCAGGCGCGGGAGCCGCGGAGAGCAGTACTTC.

This sequence joins TRBV10-3 and TRBJ1-1; D remains ambiguous. The germline CDR1 and CDR2 sequences are ENHRY and SYGVKD. The CDR3 spans 13 residues. V lost 2 bases, J lost 3 bases, and 7 bases lay in between. The CDR3 here is CAISEGAYTEAFF. The CDR3 nucleotides are TGTGCCATCAGTGAGGGAGCCTACACTGAAGCTTTCTTT.

This clone was counted a single time. The chain combines TRBV29-1 with TRBJ2-1; TRBD2 agrees at 13 bases. The CDR3 covers 14 residues. Germline assignment: CDR1 SQVTM and CDR2 ANQGSEA. V lost 6 bases, J lost 7 bases, and 6 bases stayed unmatched. The CDR3 protein is CSVLPGLAGNEQFF. The CDR3 DNA is TGCAGCGTGCTCCCGGGACTAGCGGGAAATGAGCAGTTCTTC.

This clone showed up just once. The J gene is TRBJ1-4, the V gene TRBV28, with D possibly matching TRBD1 (5 bases). Looked up from germline, CDR1 is MDHEN and CDR2 is SYDVKM. V lost 2 bases, J lost 3 bases, and 10 bases lay in between. The CDR3 totals 15 residues. The CDR3 DNA is TGTGCCAGCAGTTTAGCGGGACGGGCTAATGAAAAACTGTTTTTT. Translating gives CASSLAGRANEKLFF.

The chain employs TRBV11-3 and TRBJ1-6, with D possibly being TRBD1 (5 bases). The CDR3 spans 13 residues. Trimming took off 0 bases at V and 10 bases at J, with 7 bases between the two ends. The germline V gene has CDR1 SGHNT and CDR2 YENEEA. The CDR3 reads CASSLDRQSPLHF. As DNA, the CDR3 is TGTGCCAGCAGCTTAGACCGACAGTCACCCCTCCACTTT. Variable domain in full (rest from reference TRBV11-3 and TRBJ1-6): EAGVVQSPRYKIIEKKQPVAFWCNPISGHNTLYWYLQNLGQGPELLIRYENEEAVDDSQLPKDRFSAERLKGVDSTLKIQPAELGDSAVYLCASSLDRQSPLHFGNGTRLTVT.

This clone has just one count. The rearrangement links TRBV5-1 to TRBJ1-1; maybe TRBD1 (5 bases). Germline V gene lookup returns CDR1 SGHRS and CDR2 YFSETQ. The CDR3 is made up of 11 amino acids. V gave up 2 bases and J gave up 10 bases, with 9 bases separating them. CDR3 DNA: TGCGCCAGCAGCTTCAGGGATGTAGCTTTCTTT. This translates into CASSFRDVAFF.

The chain has TRBV18 and TRBJ1-1; tentatively, D is TRBD1 (6 bases). CDR1 KGHSH and CDR2 LQKENI come from the germline V gene. The V end was cut by 6 bases, the J end by 7 bases, with 12 bases between. The CDR3 has 12 residues. CDR3 nucleotides: TGTGCCAGCTCGCGGACAGCCAGTGAAGCTTTCTTT. It is translated as CASSRTASEAFF.

The table lists this clone with a few counts. The V and J genes are TRBV5-4 and TRBJ2-3, with 9 bases identical to TRBD1. The CDR3 has 15 residues. Germline assignment: CDR1 SGHNT and CDR2 YYREEE (reference sequence). Losses at the gene ends were 1 base for V and 3 bases for J; bases not matched to a gene: 3. CDR3 residues: CASSLTGQGTDTQYF. Here the CDR3 DNA reads TGTGCCAGCAGCTTGACGGGACAGGGTACAGATACGCAGTATTTT.

The chain joins TRBV3-1 (or the pseudogene TRBV3-2) to TRBJ2-7; a weak D match, TRBD2 (6 bases). There are 14 residues in the CDR3. V lost 3 bases and J lost 2, with 11 bases in between. Germline V CDR1 and CDR2: LGHDT, YNNKEL (reference sequence). The CDR3: CASSQTGVPYEQYF. CDR3 bases: TGTGCCAGCAGCCAGACGGGAGTACCCTACGAGCAGTACTTC.

This chain joins TRBV19 and TRBJ2-7; D uncertain. The CDR3 spans 15 residues. From germline, CDR1 is LNHDA and CDR2 SQIVND (reference sequence). The V and J ends lost 3 bases and 6 bases respectively, with 18 bases between them. In nucleotides, the CDR3 is TGTGCCAGTAGTATCATTGGAACAGTCGGATCCGAGCAGTACTTC. Translation: CASSIIGTVGSEQYF.

The chain employs TRBV5-5 and TRBJ2-1; 7 bases are a match to TRBD1. The CDR3 runs to 16 residues. After removal of 3 bases from V and 4 bases from J, the junction contained 10 bases not matched to a gene. Germline CDR1 and CDR2: SGHKS and YYEKEE (reference sequence). As DNA, the CDR3 is TGTGCCAGCAGCTCGGCGGACAGGAGGATTTACAATGAGCAGTTCTTC. This translates into CASSSADRRIYNEQFF.

This clone was picked up a small number of times. The V and J genes are TRBV3-1 (or the pseudogene TRBV3-2) and TRBJ2-7; the match to TRBD2 covers 10 bases. Germline-derived CDR1 and CDR2 are LGHDT and YNNKEL (reference sequence). The length of the CDR3 is 14 residues. With 1 base clipped from V and 3 bases from J, the junction kept 0 bases outside the gene matches. Here the CDR3 DNA reads TGTGCCAGCAGCCAAGGGACTAGCGGCTACGAGCAGTACTTC. Amino acids: CASSQGTSGYEQYF.